The source of this T cell receptor beta chain is a study of T cells in Graves' hyperthyroidism and ophthalmopathy. There were TCR beta CDR3 regions amplified from RNA transcripts. Researchers ran a first-round RT-PCR on the TCR CDR3 using the HTBI primer set. TCRdb fed the multiplex PCR reads into MiXCR, producing one record per CDR3 protein. Of 550,000 to 850,000 distinct CDR3 sequences listed, roughly 20% are singletons. This clonotype was seen at least ten times. This CDR3 contains 15 residues. The V and J ends lost 2 bases and 0 bases respectively, with 8 bases between them. In germline, CDR1 is SGHAT, CDR2 FQNNGV.

The chain employs TRBV11-2 and TRBJ1-3; the D is unclear. The source is a woman aged 45-59 years with Graves' hyperthyroidism that later progressed to Graves' ophthalmopathy. The sample comprised blood. In DNA form, the CDR3 reads TGTGCCAGCAGCTTACTCGTAACCTCTGGAAACACCATATATTTT. It translates to CASSLLVTSGNTIYF.